The source of this TCR beta chain is a study of blood T cell repertoires in COVID-19. Study summary: There were acute and convalescent COVID-19 samples, and they came from the United States, Italy and Spain.

Germline V lookup: CDR1 KGHSH, CDR2 LQKENI. The CDR3 consists of 16 residues. After removal of 2 bases from V and 5 bases from J, the junction contained 11 bases not matched to a gene. In the authors' workflow: Amplification of reference gene primers provided the estimated nucleated cell counts. Some clones are missing from TCRdb's copy, which holds only in-frame ones; the method was immunoSEQ multiplex PCR. The V and J calls and clone size were taken over from that table, and D and trimming were inferred from the DNA. The sample includes approximately 150,000 clones, 85% to 90% of them seen just once.

The sequence came from a woman aged 60-70 years with active COVID-19. The sequenced material came from peripheral blood. The rearrangement uses TRBV18 and TRBJ2-7, with TRBD2 matching 8 bases. CDR3 bases: TGTGCCAGCTCACCAATCGCCGGGACTAGAGGGGACGAGCAGTACTTC. Amino acid sequence: CASSPIAGTRGDEQYF.